There are many counts of the clone carrying this T cell receptor beta chain. TCRdb passed the RT-PCR reads through MiXCR, listing each CDR3 protein once. The data hold about 680,000 distinct CDR3 sequences, with 12% to 15% observed a single time. The germline gives CDR1 ENHRY, CDR2 SYGVKD. The CDR3 sequence is 20 residues long. V lost 0 bases and J 4 bases, leaving 22 bases between the germline ends. The sample taken for sequencing was memory CD4+ T cells from blood. This TCR was sampled from a female donor in good health, serving as a healthy control. The gene calls are TRBV10-3 and TRBJ2-6; D is perhaps TRBD1 or TRBD2 (6 bases each). CDR3 protein: CAISESPGQQGGLGANVLTF. The CDR3 DNA follows: TGTGCCATCAGTGAGTCCCCGGGCCAACAGGGAGGATTGGGGGCCAACGTCCTGACTTTC.